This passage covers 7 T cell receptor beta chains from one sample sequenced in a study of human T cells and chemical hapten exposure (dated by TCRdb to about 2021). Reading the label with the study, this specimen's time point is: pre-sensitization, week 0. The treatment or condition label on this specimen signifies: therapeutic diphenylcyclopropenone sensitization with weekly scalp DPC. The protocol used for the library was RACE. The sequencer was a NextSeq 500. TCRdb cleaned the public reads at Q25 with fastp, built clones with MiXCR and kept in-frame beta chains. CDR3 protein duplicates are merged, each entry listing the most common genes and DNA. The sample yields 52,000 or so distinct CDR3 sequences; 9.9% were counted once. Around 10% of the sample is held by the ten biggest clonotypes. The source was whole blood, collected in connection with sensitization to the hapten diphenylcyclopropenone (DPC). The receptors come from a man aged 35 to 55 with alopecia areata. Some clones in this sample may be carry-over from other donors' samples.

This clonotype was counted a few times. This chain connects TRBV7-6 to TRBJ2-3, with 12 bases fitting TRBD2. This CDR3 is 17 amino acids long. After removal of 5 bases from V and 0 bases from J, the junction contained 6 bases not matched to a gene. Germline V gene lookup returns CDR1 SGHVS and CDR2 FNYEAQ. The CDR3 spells CASSAGLAGSSTDTQYF. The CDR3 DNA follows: TGTGCCAGCAGCGCTGGACTAGCGGGATCTAGCACAGATACGCAGTATTTT.

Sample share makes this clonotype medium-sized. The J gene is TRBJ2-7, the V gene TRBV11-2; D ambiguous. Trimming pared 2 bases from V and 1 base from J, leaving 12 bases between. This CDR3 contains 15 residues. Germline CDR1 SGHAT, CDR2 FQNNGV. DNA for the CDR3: TGTGCCAGCAGCTTAACCTACGACCGGTCCTACGAGCAGTACTTC. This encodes CASSLTYDRSYEQYF.

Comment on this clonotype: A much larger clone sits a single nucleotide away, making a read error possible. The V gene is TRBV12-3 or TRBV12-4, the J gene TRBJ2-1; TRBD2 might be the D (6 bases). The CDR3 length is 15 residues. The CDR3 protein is CASGPSGRGRDELFF. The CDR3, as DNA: TGTGCCAGCGGCCCCTCCGGGCGGGGTAGGGATGAGCTGTTCTTC.

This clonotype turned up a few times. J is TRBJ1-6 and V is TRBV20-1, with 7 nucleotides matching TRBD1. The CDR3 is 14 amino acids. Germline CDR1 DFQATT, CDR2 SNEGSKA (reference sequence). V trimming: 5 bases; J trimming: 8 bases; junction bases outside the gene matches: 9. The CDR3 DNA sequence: TGCAGTGCTCGACCGGGACAGCTTTATTCACCCCTCCACTTT. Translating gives CSARPGQLYSPLHF.

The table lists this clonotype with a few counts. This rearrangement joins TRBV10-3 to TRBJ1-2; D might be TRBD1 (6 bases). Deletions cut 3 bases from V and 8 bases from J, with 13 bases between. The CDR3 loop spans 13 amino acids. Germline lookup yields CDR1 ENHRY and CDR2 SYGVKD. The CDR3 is CAISDTNRDGYTF. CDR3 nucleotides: TGTGCCATCAGTGACACCAACAGGGACGGCTACACCTTC.

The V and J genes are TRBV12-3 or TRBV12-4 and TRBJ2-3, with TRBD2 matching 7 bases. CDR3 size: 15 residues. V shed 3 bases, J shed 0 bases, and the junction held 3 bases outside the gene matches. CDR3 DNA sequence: TGTGCCAGCAGTTTGGATAGCGGGAGCACAGATACGCAGTATTTT. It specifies CASSLDSGSTDTQYF.

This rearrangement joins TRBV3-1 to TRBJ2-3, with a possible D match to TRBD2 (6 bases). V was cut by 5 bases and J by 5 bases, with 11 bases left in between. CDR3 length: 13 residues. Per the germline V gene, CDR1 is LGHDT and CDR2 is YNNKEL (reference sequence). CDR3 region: CASSARLEDTQYF. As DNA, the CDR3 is TGTGCCAGCAGCGCGAGACTAGAAGATACGCAGTATTTT.